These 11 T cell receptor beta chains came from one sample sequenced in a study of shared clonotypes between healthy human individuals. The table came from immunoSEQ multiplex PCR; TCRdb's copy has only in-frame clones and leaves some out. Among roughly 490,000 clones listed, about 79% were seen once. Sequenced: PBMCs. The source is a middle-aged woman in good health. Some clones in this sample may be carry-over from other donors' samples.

CDR3 loop: CASSLDLSGSTGELFF. Written as DNA, the CDR3 is TGCGCCAGCAGCTTGGATCTTAGCGGGAGCACCGGGGAGCTGTTTTTT. The rearrangement uses TRBV5-1 and TRBJ2-2; 9 bases map to TRBD2. This CDR3 comprises 16 residues. V trimming: 0 bases; J trimming: 4 bases; junction bases outside the gene matches: 4. Germline CDR1 and CDR2: SGHRS and YFSETQ.

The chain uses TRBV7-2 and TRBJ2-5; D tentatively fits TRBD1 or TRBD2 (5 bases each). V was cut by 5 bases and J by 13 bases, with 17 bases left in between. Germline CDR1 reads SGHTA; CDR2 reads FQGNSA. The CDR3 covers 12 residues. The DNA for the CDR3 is TGTGCCAGCAGCACCCGTTCCCGGGACCCGTACTTC. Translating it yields CASSTRSRDPYF.

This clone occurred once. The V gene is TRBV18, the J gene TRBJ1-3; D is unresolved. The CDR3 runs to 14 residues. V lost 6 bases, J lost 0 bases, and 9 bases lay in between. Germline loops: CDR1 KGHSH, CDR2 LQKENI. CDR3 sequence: CASSQVNSGNTIYF. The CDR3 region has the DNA TGTGCCAGCTCCCAGGTGAACTCTGGAAACACCATATATTTT.

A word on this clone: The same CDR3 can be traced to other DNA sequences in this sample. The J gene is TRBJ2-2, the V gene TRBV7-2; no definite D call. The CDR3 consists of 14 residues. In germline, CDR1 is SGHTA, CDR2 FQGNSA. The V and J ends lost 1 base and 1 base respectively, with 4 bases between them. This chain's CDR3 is CASSLGVNTGELFF. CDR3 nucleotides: TGTGCCAGCAGCTTAGGGGTGAACACCGGGGAGCTGTTTTTT.

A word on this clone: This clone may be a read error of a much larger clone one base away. The chain's CDR3 is CASRTACNQPQHF. The CDR3 DNA is TGTGCCAGCAGGACGGCCTGCAATCAGCCCCAGCATTTT. V and J are TRBV10-3 and TRBJ1-5; no reliable D call. The V gene's germline CDR1 is ENHRY and CDR2 SYGVKD. V lost 10 bases and J 2 bases, leaving 12 bases between the germline ends. The CDR3 covers 13 residues.

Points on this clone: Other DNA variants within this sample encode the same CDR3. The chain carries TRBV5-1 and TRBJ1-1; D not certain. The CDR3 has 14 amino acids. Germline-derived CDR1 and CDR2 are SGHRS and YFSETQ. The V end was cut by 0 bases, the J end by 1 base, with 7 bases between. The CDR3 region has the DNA TGCGCCAGCAGCTTGGCACCACCGAACACTGAAGCTTTCTTT. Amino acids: CASSLAPPNTEAFF. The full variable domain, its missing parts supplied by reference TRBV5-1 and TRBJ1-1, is KAGVTQTPRYLIKTRGQQVTLSCSPISGHRSVSWYQQTPGQGLQFLFEYFSETQRNKGNFPGRFSGRQFSNSRSEMNVSTLELGDSALYLCASSLAPPNTEAFFGQGTRLTVV.

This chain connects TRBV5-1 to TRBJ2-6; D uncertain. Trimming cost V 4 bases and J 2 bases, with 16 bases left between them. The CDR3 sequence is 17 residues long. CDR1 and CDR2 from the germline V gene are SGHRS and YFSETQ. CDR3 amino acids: CASSPSAGQPGANVLTF. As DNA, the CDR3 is TGCGCCAGCAGCCCGAGTGCTGGGCAGCCTGGGGCCAACGTCCTGACTTTC.

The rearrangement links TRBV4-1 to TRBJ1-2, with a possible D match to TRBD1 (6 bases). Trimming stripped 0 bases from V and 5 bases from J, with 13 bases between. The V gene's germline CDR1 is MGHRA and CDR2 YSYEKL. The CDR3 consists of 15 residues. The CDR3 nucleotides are TGCGCCAGCAGCCAAGATAGACAGGACGGATATGGCTACACCTTC. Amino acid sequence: CASSQDRQDGYGYTF.

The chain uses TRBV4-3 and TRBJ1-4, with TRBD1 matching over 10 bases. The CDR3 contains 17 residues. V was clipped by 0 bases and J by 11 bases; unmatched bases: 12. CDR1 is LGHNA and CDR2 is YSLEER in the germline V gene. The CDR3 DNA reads TGCGCCAGCAGCCAAGATAGGACAGGGGGGACTGGGGGGAAACTGTTTTTT. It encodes CASSQDRTGGTGGKLFF.

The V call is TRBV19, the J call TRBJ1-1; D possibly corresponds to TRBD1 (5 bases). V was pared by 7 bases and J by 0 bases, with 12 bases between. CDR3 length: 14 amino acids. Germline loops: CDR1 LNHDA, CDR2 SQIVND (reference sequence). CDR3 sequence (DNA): TGTGCCAGTACCGCACAGGCGATGAACACTGAAGCTTTCTTT. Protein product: CASTAQAMNTEAFF.

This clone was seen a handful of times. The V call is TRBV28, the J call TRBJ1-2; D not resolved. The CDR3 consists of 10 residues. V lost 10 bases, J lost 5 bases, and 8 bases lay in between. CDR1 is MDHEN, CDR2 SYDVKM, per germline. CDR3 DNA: TGTGCCACGAACTCATATGGCTACACCTTC. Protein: CATNSYGYTF.